The clone carrying this T cell receptor (beta chain) was seen more than once but under ten times. What it recognizes is unknown. Reverse transcribed after extraction, RNA yielded cDNA as the sequencing template. TCRdb's table, derived via immunoSEQ multiplex PCR, lists solely in-frame clones and lacks some. Counted here are 170,000 or so clones, approximately 53% occurring once; the ten biggest clones make up 9.5% to 14%. The treatment is: oral pan-JAK inhibitor, 5-10 mg twice daily. This sample is part of a study of CD8+ T cells in alopecia areata. Study as a whole: Treated patients were dosed with oral tofacitinib, taking 5 to 10 mg twice daily. Findings of the study overall: For lesional scalp, especially alopecia totalis/universalis, clonality was higher than in normal scalp. For patients receiving tofacitinib, scalp clonality and expanded CD8+ clones among the top 100 significantly decreased. Clarity of TCR sharing across patients fell short of that in mice, possibly HLA-related.

With 0 bases removed from V and 6 bases from J, the gap between germline ends came to 10 bases. Germline V gene lookup returns CDR1 SGDLS and CDR2 YYNGEE. This CDR3 region has 13 residues. The sequences come from CD8+ T cells sorted from blood, collected at week 24, from a patient treated with tofacitinib. The source is a human donor with alopecia areata. This sequence joins TRBV9 and TRBJ2-7, with no clear D. The CDR3 reads CASSVDIGSEQYF. The CDR3 region has the DNA TGTGCCAGCAGCGTAGACATTGGGTCCGAGCAGTACTTC. Drawing the rest from reference TRBV9 and TRBJ2-7, the complete variable domain is DSGVTQTPKHLITATGQRVTLRCSPRSGDLSVYWYQQSLDQGLQFLIQYYNGEERAKGNILERFSAQQFPDLHSELNLSSLELGDSALYFCASSVDIGSEQYFGPGTRLTVT.